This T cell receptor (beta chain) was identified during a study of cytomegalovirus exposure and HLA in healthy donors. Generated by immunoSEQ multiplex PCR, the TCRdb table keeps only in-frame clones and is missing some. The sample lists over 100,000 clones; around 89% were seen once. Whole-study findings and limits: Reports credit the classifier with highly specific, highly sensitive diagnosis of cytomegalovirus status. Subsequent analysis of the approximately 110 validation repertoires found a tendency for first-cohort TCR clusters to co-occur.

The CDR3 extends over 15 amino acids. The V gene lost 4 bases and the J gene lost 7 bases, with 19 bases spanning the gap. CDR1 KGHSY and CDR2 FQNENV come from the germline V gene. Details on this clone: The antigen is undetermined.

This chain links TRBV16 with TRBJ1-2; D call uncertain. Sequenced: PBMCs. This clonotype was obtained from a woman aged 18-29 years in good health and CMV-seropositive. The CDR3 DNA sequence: TGTGCCAGCAGCCTAGCGGGCACGTTCATCCTTGGCTACACCTTC. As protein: CASSLAGTFILGYTF.